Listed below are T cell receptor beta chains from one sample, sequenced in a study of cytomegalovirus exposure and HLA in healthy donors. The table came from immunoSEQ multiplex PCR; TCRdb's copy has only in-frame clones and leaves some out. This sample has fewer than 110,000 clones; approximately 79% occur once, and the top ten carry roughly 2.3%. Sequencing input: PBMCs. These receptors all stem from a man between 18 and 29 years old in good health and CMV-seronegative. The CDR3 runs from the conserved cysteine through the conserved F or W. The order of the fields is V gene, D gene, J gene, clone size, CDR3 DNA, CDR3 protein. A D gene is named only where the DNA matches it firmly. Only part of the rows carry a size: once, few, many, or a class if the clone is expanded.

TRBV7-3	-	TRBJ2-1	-	TGTGCCAGCAGCAAGAGCGTAGGGGATGGTAGGATTAATGAGCAGTTCTTC	CASSKSVGDGRINEQFF
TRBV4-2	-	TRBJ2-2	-	TGTGCCAGCAGCCAAGAGGGCTGGGAGCTGTTTTTT	CASSQEGWELFF
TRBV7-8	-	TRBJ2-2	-	TGTGCCAGCAGCCCCAGGGTGCAGGAATCCGGGGAGCTGTTTTTT	CASSPRVQESGELFF
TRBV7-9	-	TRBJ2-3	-	TGTTCCAGCAGCTACCAGGACAGGGAGGGTACAGATACGCAGTATTTT	CSSSYQDREGTDTQYF
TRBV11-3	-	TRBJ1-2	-	TGTGCCAGCAGCCAGTCGCAATTCACCTATGGCTACACCTTC	CASSQSQFTYGYTF
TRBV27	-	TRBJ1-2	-	TGTGCCAGCACCACCTCGGCGGGGAAGGTGGGAGGCTACACCTTC	CASTTSAGKVGGYTF
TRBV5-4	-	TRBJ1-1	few	TGTGCCAGCAGCCCAATGGCGAACACTGAAGCTTTCTTT	CASSPMANTEAFF
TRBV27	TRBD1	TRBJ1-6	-	TGTGCCAGCAGTAAGCAAGGCGCAGGGGGGAATAATTCACCCCTCCACTTT	CASSKQGAGGNNSPLHF
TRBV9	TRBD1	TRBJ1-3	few	TGTGCCAGCAGCGCAGGGGGCTCTGGAAACACCATATATTTT	CASSAGGSGNTIYF
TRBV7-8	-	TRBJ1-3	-	TGTGCCAGCAGCCCAACTTCGACAGGCAGAAACACCATATATTTT	CASSPTSTGRNTIYF
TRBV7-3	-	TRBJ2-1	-	TGTGCCAGCAGCTCCAATCCGGACTATTCCAATGAGCAGTTCTTC	CASSSNPDYSNEQFF
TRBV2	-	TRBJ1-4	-	TGTGCCAGCAGCCCAAAGGAGATGGGGCGGCTGACTAATGAAAAACTGTTTTTT	CASSPKEMGRLTNEKLFF
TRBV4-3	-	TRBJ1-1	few	TGCGCCAGCAGCCCAGAATCGGGGGGAGCTTTCTTT	CASSPESGGAFF
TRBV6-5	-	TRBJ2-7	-	TGTGCCAGCAGAAAAAGACAGAGATACGAGCAGTACTTC	CASRKRQRYEQYF
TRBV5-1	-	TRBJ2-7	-	TGCGCCAGCAGCTTGGTCCCTCCCTACGAGCAGTACTTC	CASSLVPPYEQYF
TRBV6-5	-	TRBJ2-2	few	TGTGCCAGCAAACAGACCGTCACCGGGGAGCTGTTTTTT	CASKQTVTGELFF
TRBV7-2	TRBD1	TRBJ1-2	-	TGTGCCAGCAGAGAACGGACAGGGCCTGGCTACACCTTC	CASRERTGPGYTF
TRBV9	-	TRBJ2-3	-	TGTGCCAGCAGCGTAGGAGGAAGCACAGATACGCAGTATTTT	CASSVGGSTDTQYF
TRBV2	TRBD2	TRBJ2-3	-	TGTGCCAGCAGACCGGGGGGGCCAGATACGCAGTATTTT	CASRPGGPDTQYF
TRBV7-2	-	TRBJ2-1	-	TGTGCCAGCAGCTTAGCCCCGTACAATGAGCAGTTCTTC	CASSLAPYNEQFF
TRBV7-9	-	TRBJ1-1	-	TGTGCCAGCAGCTCCGCCTCGGGACAGAACACTGAAGCTTTCTTT	CASSSASGQNTEAFF
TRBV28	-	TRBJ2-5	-	TGTGCCAGCAATAGGCCGGGGGAGCAAGAGACCCAGTACTTC	CASNRPGEQETQYF
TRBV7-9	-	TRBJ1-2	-	TGTGCCAGCAGCCCTAAGACAGCTTATGGCTACACCTTC	CASSPKTAYGYTF
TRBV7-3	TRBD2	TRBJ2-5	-	TGTGCCAGCTCTCGGGGGGGGCAAGAGACCCAGTACTTC	CASSRGGQETQYF
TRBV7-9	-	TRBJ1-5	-	TGTGCCAGCAGCTTAGGGGTCCGGGACTCCACGAGCGGCCAGCCCCAGCATTTT	CASSLGVRDSTSGQPQHF
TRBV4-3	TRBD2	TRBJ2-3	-	TGCGCCAGCAGCCAAGAAACGACTAGCGGGGTCACAGATACGCAGTATTTT	CASSQETTSGVTDTQYF
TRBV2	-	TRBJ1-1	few	TGTGCCAGCAGTGGGCAGGAAGCTTTCTTT	CASSGQEAFF
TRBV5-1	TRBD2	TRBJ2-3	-	TGCGCCAGCAGCTATAGCGGGGGCCTCAGTTATACGCAGTATTTT	CASSYSGGLSYTQYF